The 28 T cell receptor beta chains reported below all come from one sample, sequenced in a study of T cell responses to AZD1222 COVID-19 vaccine. Generated by immunoSEQ multiplex PCR, the TCRdb table keeps only in-frame clones and is missing some. The sample contains about 190,000 clones, roughly 90% of which appear only once. Sample: peripheral blood, taken on day 0 of AZD1222 vaccination. The receptors stem from an adult in good health.

The chain links TRBV4-2 to TRBJ2-1, with no clear D. Germline values: CDR1 LGHNA, CDR2 YNFKEQ. The CDR3 totals 15 residues. Trimming removed 4 bases from V and 3 bases from J, with 13 bases in between. CDR3 bases: TGTGCCAGCAGCCCTCAGAGAGGAAGCTACAATGAGCAGTTCTTC. Its translation is CASSPQRGSYNEQFF.

V gene TRBV5-1 combines with J gene TRBJ1-2, with D perhaps TRBD1 (5 bases). This CDR3 spans 15 amino acids. Between the trimmed V and J ends, which lost 4 bases and 7 bases, there was a span of 20 bases. CDR1 and CDR2 from the germline V gene are SGHRS and YFSETQ. In DNA, the CDR3 is TGCGCCAGCAGCCAGAGGGACGTTATGTCGGCTGGCTACACCTTC. Its protein product is CASSQRDVMSAGYTF.

J is TRBJ1-3 and V is TRBV23-1; D gene uncertain. TRBV23-1 is identified as an open reading frame with a role that is uncertain. The CDR3 sequence is 14 residues long. V shed 2 bases and J shed 2 bases, with 7 bases lying between them. The CDR3 sequence is CASSQRTPGNTIYF. DNA for the CDR3: TGCGCCAGCAGTCAAAGGACCCCTGGAAACACCATATATTTT.

The rearrangement uses TRBV11-2 and TRBJ1-5; 10 nucleotides match TRBD1. Trimming at V came to 3 bases and at J to 5 bases, leaving 4 bases not matched to a gene. Germline lookup yields CDR1 SGHAT and CDR2 FQNNGV. The CDR3 covers 15 residues. CDR3 sequence reads: CASSFGTGADQPQHF. The DNA for the CDR3 is TGTGCCAGCAGCTTTGGGACAGGGGCCGATCAGCCCCAGCATTTT.

The V call is TRBV11-2, the J call TRBJ2-1, with D possibly matching TRBD1 (5 bases). CDR3 length: 14 residues. Germline loops: CDR1 SGHAT, CDR2 FQNNGV. The germline V and J ends were trimmed by 4 bases and 6 bases, with 13 bases remaining between them. In nucleotides, the CDR3 is TGTGCCAGCAGCTCCCCTAGGGGTAGCAATGAGCAGTTCTTC. It codes for CASSSPRGSNEQFF.

V gene TRBV29-1 combines with J gene TRBJ1-3; D is unclear. This CDR3 contains 13 residues. Trimming pared 1 base from V and 2 bases from J, leaving 6 bases between. Germline loops: CDR1 SQVTM, CDR2 ANQGSEA. The CDR3 DNA reads as TGCAGCGTTGAAGGGTTACCTGGAAACACCATATATTTT. Its protein is CSVEGLPGNTIYF.

This clone came up once. The gene calls are TRBV28 and TRBJ1-2, with D possibly TRBD1 on 5 matching bases. CDR1 MDHEN and CDR2 SYDVKM come from the germline V gene. With 11 bases removed from V and 1 base from J, the gap between germline ends came to 17 bases. CDR3 length: 14 amino acids. CDR3 DNA: TGTGCCCGCCGTCGGGGGGGGAGTAACTATGGCTACACCTTC. This sequence encodes CARRRGGSNYGYTF.

This chain connects TRBV7-8 to TRBJ1-2, with no clear D. Trimming cost V 0 bases and J 0 bases, with 5 bases left between them. The CDR3 sequence is 14 residues long. In germline, CDR1 is SGHVS, CDR2 FQNEAQ. The CDR3: CASSLAGTNYGYTF. DNA for the CDR3: TGTGCCAGCAGCTTAGCCGGGACTAACTATGGCTACACCTTC.

The chain is built from TRBV7-2 and TRBJ2-1, with 7 bases that match TRBD2. This CDR3 contains 15 residues. V was clipped by 2 bases and J by 5 bases; unmatched bases: 6. Germline V lookup: CDR1 SGHTA, CDR2 FQGNSA. The DNA for the CDR3 is TGTGCCAGCAGCTTAAGCTGGGGGGGAGACAATGAGCAGTTCTTC. It specifies CASSLSWGGDNEQFF.

This chain's CDR3 is CASRARSDTGELFF. The CDR3 DNA sequence: TGTGCCAGCAGAGCCAGGTCCGACACCGGGGAGCTGTTTTTT. This rearrangement joins TRBV2 to TRBJ2-2; D is unclear. The CDR3 length is 14 residues. V was shortened by 6 bases and J by 3 bases, with 11 bases between the two germline ends. CDR1 and CDR2 (germline): SNHLY, FYNNEI.

The chain employs TRBV3-1 (or the pseudogene TRBV3-2) and TRBJ2-2; the match to TRBD1 covers 8 bases. The V segment lost 4 bases and the J segment 5 bases; nucleotides outside the gene matches: 9. CDR1 is LGHDT, CDR2 YNNKEL, per germline (reference sequence). This CDR3 is 16 amino acids long. The CDR3 bases are TGTGCCAGCAGCCCGGGGACAGGAAGAAAGACCGGGGAGCTGTTTTTT. The encoded protein is CASSPGTGRKTGELFF.

V gene TRBV11-2 combines with J gene TRBJ2-3; D is possibly TRBD1 (5 bases). Germline CDR1 SGHAT, CDR2 FQNNGV. The CDR3 runs to 12 residues. Trimming shortened V by 1 base and J by 8 bases, and 7 bases separated the two germline ends. CDR3 bases: TGTGCCAGCAGCTTAGCCAGGGCTACGCAGTATTTT. As protein: CASSLARATQYF. The whole variable domain, remainder taken from reference TRBV11-2 and TRBJ2-3, is EAGVAQSPRYKIIEKRQSVAFWCNPISGHATLYWYQQILGQGPKLLIQFQNNGVVDDSQLPKDRFSAERLKGVDSTLKIQPAKLEDSAVYLCASSLARATQYFGPGTRLTVL.

J is TRBJ1-2 and V is TRBV29-1; 7 nucleotides agree with TRBD1. Germline V gene data show CDR1 as SQVTM and CDR2 as ANQGSEA. The CDR3 length is 11 residues. V lost 6 bases, J lost 2 bases, and 0 bases stayed unmatched. The CDR3 DNA reads TGCAGCGTGGACAGGAACTATGGCTACACCTTC. Translating gives CSVDRNYGYTF.

This rearrangement joins TRBV20-1 to TRBJ2-1, with 11 bases aligning to TRBD2. J gave up 4 bases and V 3 bases, and 14 bases lay outside the gene matches. This CDR3 contains 18 residues. Looked up from germline, CDR1 is DFQATT and CDR2 is SNEGSKA (reference sequence). The CDR3 protein is CSASPSGVLAGAYNEQFF. CDR3 nucleotides: TGCAGTGCTAGTCCATCAGGGGTACTAGCGGGGGCATACAATGAGCAGTTCTTC.

The chain uses TRBV19 and TRBJ1-6; 8 bases match TRBD1. This CDR3 is built from 14 residues. V lost 3 bases to trimming and J lost 10 bases; unmatched junction nucleotides: 5. Germline CDR1 reads LNHDA; CDR2 reads SQIVND (reference sequence). The CDR3 spells CASSMLTGESPLHF. CDR3 nucleotides: TGTGCCAGTAGTATGTTGACAGGGGAATCACCCCTCCACTTT.

This chain connects TRBV6-5 to TRBJ1-4; the match to TRBD1 covers 8 bases. The V and J ends lost 5 bases and 7 bases, in that order; junction bases with no gene match: 9. This CDR3 spans 15 amino acids. Germline CDR1 reads MNHEY; CDR2 reads SVGAGI. CDR3 residues: CASSRGQGYAEKLFF. CDR3 DNA: TGTGCCAGCAGTCGCGGACAGGGTTATGCTGAAAAACTGTTTTTT.

The rearrangement joins TRBV5-1 to TRBJ2-2; 9 bases fit TRBD2. The germline CDR1 and CDR2 sequences are SGHRS and YFSETQ. CDR3 length: 19 residues. V gave up 0 bases and J gave up 0 bases; unmatched junction bases: 9. CDR3 coding DNA: TGCGCCAGCAGCTTGGACCTAGCGGGGAGTTTTCCGAACACCGGGGAGCTGTTTTTT. Amino acids: CASSLDLAGSFPNTGELFF.

The chain carries TRBV3-1 (or the pseudogene TRBV3-2) and TRBJ2-7, with D possibly matching TRBD1 (5 bases). This CDR3 has 11 residues. Trimming shortened V by 7 bases and J by 4 bases, and 8 bases separated the two germline ends. Germline CDR1 reads LGHDT; CDR2 reads YNNKEL (reference sequence). The CDR3 bases are TGTGCCAGCAACTCAGGGTACGAGCAGTACTTC. This translates into CASNSGYEQYF.

The J gene is TRBJ1-3, the V gene TRBV7-9; tentatively, D is TRBD1 (6 bases). CDR3 length equals 14 residues. The germline gives CDR1 SEHNR, CDR2 FQNEAQ (reference sequence). V lost 7 bases and J lost 0, with 10 bases in between. The CDR3 loop is CASTPTGSGNTIYF. CDR3 nucleotide sequence: TGTGCCAGCACACCGACAGGCTCTGGAAACACCATATATTTT.

The rearrangement uses TRBV15 and TRBJ1-1, with TRBD1 identical over 11 bases. The length of the CDR3 is 13 residues. Trimming cost V 9 bases and J 4 bases; bases outside gene matches: 4. CDR1 is LNHNV and CDR2 is YYDKDF in the germline V gene (reference sequence). This CDR3 is CATGQGAGTEAFF. The CDR3 region has the DNA TGTGCCACAGGACAGGGGGCAGGCACTGAAGCTTTCTTT. The whole variable domain, filled in from reference TRBV15 and TRBJ1-1, reads DAMVIQNPRYQVTQFGKPVTLSCSQTLNHNVMYWYQQKSSQAPKLLFHYYDKDFNNEADTPDNFQSRRPNTSFCFLDIRSPGLGDTAMYLCATGQGAGTEAFFGQGTRLTVV.

This CDR3 reads CAAHPGQGYSEAFF. Written as DNA, the CDR3 is TGTGCCGCCCACCCGGGCCAGGGATACTCTGAAGCTTTCTTT. V is TRBV6-5 and J is TRBJ1-1, with a weak D call TRBD1 (5 bases). The germline CDR1 and CDR2 sequences are MNHEY and SVGAGI. The V gene lost 11 bases and the J gene lost 6 bases, with 22 bases spanning the gap. CDR3 length equals 14 residues.

The chain uses TRBV3-1 (or the pseudogene TRBV3-2) and TRBJ2-7, with D uncertain. Germline values: CDR1 LGHDT, CDR2 YNNKEL (reference sequence). V lost 0 bases to trimming and J lost 0 bases, with 6 bases between them. The CDR3 is 14 residues long. For the CDR3, the DNA is TGTGCCAGCAGCCAAGATCCAGTCTCCTACGAGCAGTACTTC. Protein product: CASSQDPVSYEQYF.

As for this clone: No DNA is shown, since the ends of the CDR3 on it are uncertain; the CDR3 is the one TCRdb lists. The rearrangement joins TRBV7-8 to TRBJ2-7; TRBD1 reflects the table's D call only, with no check against the DNA. CDR1 is SGHVS, CDR2 FQNEAQ, per germline. Ends included, the CDR3 has 13 residues. CDR3 sequence reads: CASSFGTGTPRDF.

This chain uses TRBV6-5 with TRBJ2-5; no definite D call. CDR1 is MNHEY and CDR2 is SVGAGI in the germline V gene. There are 16 residues in the CDR3. V lost 0 bases and J 2 bases, leaving 13 bases between the germline ends. CDR3 DNA sequence: TGTGCCAGCAGTTACTCCGGTGTCGGGCCTCAAGAGACCCAGTACTTC. Translated, it gives CASSYSGVGPQETQYF.

V is TRBV7-9 and J is TRBJ1-5; D call uncertain. The CDR3 is 15 residues long. The V gene's germline CDR1 is SEHNR and CDR2 FQNEAQ (reference sequence). The V end lost 1 base, the J end lost 7 bases, and 14 bases lay between the germline ends. The CDR3 reads CASSLGGPSGQPQHF. CDR3 DNA: TGTGCCAGCAGCTTAGGTGGGCCCTCCGGGCAGCCCCAGCATTTT.

The chain couples TRBV5-1 to TRBJ2-1; TRBD2 matches at 7 bases. Germline V lookup: CDR1 SGHRS, CDR2 YFSETQ. Unmatched junction bases numbered 8, after V lost 3 bases and J lost 2 bases. The CDR3 totals 16 residues. CDR3 DNA sequence: TGCGCCAGCAGCTCGGGTAGCGGGTTGGCCTACAATGAGCAGTTCTTC. This codes for CASSSGSGLAYNEQFF.

This rearrangement joins TRBV6-2 or TRBV6-3 to TRBJ1-3, with 7 bases identical to TRBD1. The trim removed 6 bases at V and 4 bases at J, leaving 6 bases unmatched. CDR3 length: 14 residues. Germline V gene data show CDR1 as MNHEY and CDR2 as SVGEGT. DNA for the CDR3: TGTGCCAGCAGCGAGGGGGCGCGAGGAAACACCATATATTTT. Translating gives CASSEGARGNTIYF.

This chain uses TRBV3-1 (or the pseudogene TRBV3-2) with TRBJ1-2; 8 bases are shared with TRBD1. The V segment lost 0 bases and the J segment 8 bases; nucleotides outside the gene matches: 5. The CDR3 loop spans 14 amino acids. Germline V gene sequence: CDR1 LGHDT, CDR2 YNNKEL (reference sequence). The CDR3 sequence is CASSQDGTGGGYTF. The CDR3, as DNA: TGTGCCAGCAGCCAAGATGGGACAGGAGGCGGCTACACCTTC.